This T cell receptor (beta chain) appears in the sequencing data of a study of T cells in Graves' hyperthyroidism and ophthalmopathy. Germline assignment: CDR1 DFQATT and CDR2 SNEGSKA (reference sequence). The CDR3 has 15 residues. V lost 4 bases, J lost 0 bases, and 9 bases stayed unmatched. Regions amplified from RNA transcripts were the TCR beta CDR3 regions. Carried out on the TCR CDR3, a first-round RT-PCR used the HTBI primer set. From the multiplex PCR reads, TCRdb called clonotypes with MiXCR, one entry per CDR3 protein. The sample contains hundreds of thousands of distinct CDR3 sequences, less than 15% of which appear only once.

This clonotype was sampled from a woman aged 18-29 years with Graves' hyperthyroidism. What was sequenced was blood. The chain has TRBV20-1 and TRBJ2-7, with 7 bases identical to TRBD2. As DNA, the CDR3 is TGCAGTGCTAACCCTCGCGGGAGCGACTCCTACGAGCAGTACTTC. Translated: CSANPRGSDSYEQYF.